This T cell receptor beta chain was identified during a study of T cell responses to AZD1222 COVID-19 vaccine. Study in general: Second-dose groups at about 4 or about 12 weeks were pooled. Overall study findings and caveats: A mostly white British donor set with more females was recruited, and clonal diversity was possibly underestimated. Baseline seropositivity characterized only six AZD1222 recipients. Increases in Spike-specific TCR breadth and depth were seen after two AZD1222 doses.

Assay: immunoSEQ multiplex PCR; the TCRdb copy retains only in-frame clones and omits some. The sample lists some 110,000 clones; about 87% were seen once. This clone turned up a few times. What it binds is unknown. The V gene lost 3 bases and the J gene lost 4 bases, with 12 bases spanning the gap. The CDR3 runs to 14 residues. Germline V gene lookup returns CDR1 MNHEY and CDR2 SMNVEV (reference sequence). The genes are TRBV27 and TRBJ1-1, with D possibly TRBD1 on 6 matching bases. This clonotype originated in an adult in good health. The specimen was peripheral blood, collected on day 0 of AZD1222 vaccination. DNA for the CDR3: TGTGCCAGCAGTTTGGGGGGCTGGGGCACTGAAGCTTTCTTT. Its protein is CASSLGGWGTEAFF.